This is a list of T cell receptor beta chains from one sample in a study of OX40 agonist ivuxolimab in advanced cancers. The method was immunoSEQ multiplex PCR; TCRdb's version includes in-frame clones alone and lacks a portion of them. The data show 65,000 to 90,000 clones, more than 75% seen once. The sequences come from CD4+ or CD8+ T cells sorted from blood, collected in a trial of the OX40 agonist ivuxolimab. These receptor sequences come from an adult with an advanced solid tumor such as melanoma, head and neck, liver or kidney cancer. The CDR3 runs from the conserved cysteine through the conserved F or W. The order of the fields is J gene, clone size, V gene, D gene, CDR3 DNA, CDR3 protein. The D gene is left open where the match is weak. Size tells how often a clone was seen (once, few, many) or the class of an expanded clone, and some rows leave it out.

TRBJ1-1 NA TRBV12-5 NA TGTGCTAGTGGCCAGCAAGTGGGAGGCACTGAAGCTTTCTTT CASGQQVGGTEAFF
TRBJ1-5 NA TRBV30 NA TGTGCCTGGTCCTTGGGGGTGAGACAGCCCCAGCATTTT CAWSLGVRQPQHF
TRBJ1-2 NA TRBV5-6 TRBD1 TGTGCCAGCAGCTCGTGGGGGACAGGGCCTATTGGCTACACCTTC CASSSWGTGPIGYTF
TRBJ2-5 NA TRBV5-6 NA TGTGCCAGCAGCTTAGGGGGGCCGGGGGAGACCCAGTACTTC CASSLGGPGETQYF
TRBJ2-1 NA TRBV11-2 TRBD2 TGTGCCAGCAGCTCCCACGCCGGGGGGAGGCGTGGGAGGAATGAGCAGTTCTTC CASSSHAGGRRGRNEQFF
TRBJ1-1 NA TRBV2 NA TGTGCCAGCTCTAGGTTGGATGAAGCTTTCTTT CASSRLDEAFF
TRBJ1-6 NA TRBV7-2 TRBD1 TGTGCCAGCAGCTTATCAGGGGGCAATTCACCCCTCCACTTT CASSLSGGNSPLHF
TRBJ2-5 NA TRBV6-5 TRBD1 TGTGCCAGCAGCCGGACAGGGGTAGAGACCCAGTACTTC CASSRTGVETQYF
TRBJ2-5 NA TRBV7-2 NA TGTGCCAGCAGCTCGGGACTTCGCCAAGAGACCCAGTACTTC CASSSGLRQETQYF
TRBJ2-1 NA TRBV9 NA TGTGCCAGCAGCGTAGGGGGAGGACCTGAGCAGTTCTTC CASSVGGGPEQFF
TRBJ2-7 NA TRBV18 NA TGTGCCAGCTCACCACCGGCAGGGGCCCTAAGGGAGCAGTACTTC CASSPPAGALREQYF
TRBJ2-1 once TRBV6-4 TRBD1 TGTGCCAGCAGTGGGGACAGGGGGCATGCCGGGTTGTTCAATGAGCAGTTCTTC CASSGDRGHAGLFNEQFF
TRBJ2-1 NA TRBV7-2 NA TGTGCCAGCAGCTTAGGCCGTTCCTACAATGAGCAGTTCTTC CASSLGRSYNEQFF
TRBJ1-1 NA TRBV7-9 NA TGTGCCAGCAGCTACAACCAAGCGACGGAAACTGAAGCTTTCTTT CASSYNQATETEAFF
TRBJ1-5 NA TRBV2 NA TGTGCCAGCAGTTTACAGGGTGTAGACAATCAGCCCCAGCATTTT CASSLQGVDNQPQHF
TRBJ1-2 NA TRBV6-5 TRBD1 TGTGCCAGCAGTTGGACAGGACAGCATGGCTACACCTTC CASSWTGQHGYTF
TRBJ2-5 NA TRBV9 TRBD2 TGTGCCAGCAGCAGGGGGAGTAGCGGGGGCCAAGAGACCCAGTACTTC CASSRGSSGGQETQYF
TRBJ1-6 NA TRBV6-5 NA TGTGCCAGCAGTTTCCAGGGACCTAATTCACCCCTCCACTTT CASSFQGPNSPLHF
TRBJ1-1 NA TRBV19 TRBD1 TGTGCCAGTAGTACCCTTGACAGGGATGCCACTGAAGCTTTCTTT CASSTLDRDATEAFF
TRBJ2-1 NA TRBV7-2 NA TGTGCCAGCAGCTTGACAGTTAACAATGAGCAGTTCTTC CASSLTVNNEQFF
TRBJ2-3 NA TRBV5-8 TRBD1 TGTGCCAGCAGCAGGGGACAGGGGATTTCAGATACGCAGTATTTT CASSRGQGISDTQYF
TRBJ2-7 few TRBV27 TRBD1 TGTGCCAGCAGTCCCGCAGGGGGCCTCTCCTACGAGCAGTACTTC CASSPAGGLSYEQYF
TRBJ1-4 NA TRBV10-3 NA TGTGCCATCAGTCCCCAGGGGTCCAATGAAAAACTGTTTTTT CAISPQGSNEKLFF